These T cell receptor beta chains were read from a single sample in a study of T cells after yellow fever vaccination. TCRdb analysed the 5' RACE reads with MiXCR anew, one entry per CDR3 protein. This repertoire shows about 330,000 distinct CDR3 sequences, 6.8% found once; its top ten account for over 15%. The specimen comprised PBMCs, sampled approximately 47 days after the first yellow fever vaccination. These receptors came from a man aged 18 to 30 who received the YFV17D yellow fever vaccine. Each CDR3 is given with its conserved first and last residue. A D gene is named only where the DNA matches it firmly. Clone sizes are given selectively: once, few, many, or a class where the clone is expanded.

D gene: TRBD2; J gene: TRBJ2-4; clone size: many; V gene: TRBV7-3; CDR3 DNA: TGTGCCAGCAGCCACAGCGGGGGTAAAAACATTCAGTACTTC; CDR3 protein: CASSHSGGKNIQYF
D gene: -; J gene: TRBJ1-1; clone size: few; V gene: TRBV10-3; CDR3 DNA: TGTGCCATCTCTCCCAGGGACTTCGTATTAGGGAACACTGAAGCTTTCTTT; CDR3 protein: CAISPRDFVLGNTEAFF
D gene: -; J gene: TRBJ1-2; clone size: -; V gene: TRBV5-5; CDR3 DNA: TGTGCCAGCAGCTTATACAGCACTAACTATGGCTACACCTTC; CDR3 protein: CASSLYSTNYGYTF
D gene: -; J gene: TRBJ2-1; clone size: once; V gene: TRBV7-2; CDR3 DNA: TGTGCCAGCAGTCCGTACATGTACAATGAGCAGTTCTTC; CDR3 protein: CASSPYMYNEQFF
D gene: TRBD2; J gene: TRBJ2-1; clone size: few; V gene: TRBV20-1; CDR3 DNA: TGCAGTTTCCAGCGGGGGGGCCACAATGAGCAGTTCTTC; CDR3 protein: CSFQRGGHNEQFF
D gene: -; J gene: TRBJ2-6; clone size: few; V gene: TRBV5-1; CDR3 DNA: TGCGCCAGCAGCCCCCTTGGACGAAGCTCTGGGGCCAACGTCCTGACTTTC; CDR3 protein: CASSPLGRSSGANVLTF
D gene: -; J gene: TRBJ2-6; clone size: -; V gene: TRBV6-5; CDR3 DNA: TGTGCCAGCAGTTATCCGGACAGCTCTGGGGCCAACGTCCTGACTTTC; CDR3 protein: CASSYPDSSGANVLTF
D gene: -; J gene: TRBJ1-1; clone size: few; V gene: TRBV6-6; CDR3 DNA: TGTGCCAGCAGTGTCGAGGGATACACTGAAGCTTTCTTT; CDR3 protein: CASSVEGYTEAFF
D gene: -; J gene: TRBJ2-3; clone size: few; V gene: TRBV7-2; CDR3 DNA: TGTGCCAGCAGCCTTGAGGCGGCTGGGACAGATACGCAGTATTTT; CDR3 protein: CASSLEAAGTDTQYF
D gene: TRBD1; J gene: TRBJ2-7; clone size: -; V gene: TRBV6-5; CDR3 DNA: TGTGCCAGCAGTTACTCACAGGGGTTAGGGCAGTACTTC; CDR3 protein: CASSYSQGLGQYF
D gene: TRBD1; J gene: TRBJ2-3; clone size: few; V gene: TRBV9; CDR3 DNA: TGTGCCAGCAGCGGACAGGGCAATACGCAGTATTTT; CDR3 protein: CASSGQGNTQYF
D gene: TRBD1; J gene: TRBJ2-1; clone size: few; V gene: TRBV27; CDR3 DNA: TGTGCCAGCAGTTTCCCCAGGGGGCGTGGAACTGTCCGCTCCTACAATGAGCAGTTCTTC; CDR3 protein: CASSFPRGRGTVRSYNEQFF
D gene: -; J gene: TRBJ1-1; clone size: -; V gene: TRBV7-9; CDR3 DNA: TGTGCCAGCAGCTTAGCGCGAACCACTGAAGCTTTCTTT; CDR3 protein: CASSLARTTEAFF
D gene: TRBD2; J gene: TRBJ2-1; clone size: -; V gene: TRBV5-1; CDR3 DNA: TGCGCCAGCAGCTCGATGCCAGCGGGGATCTACAATGAGCAGTTCTTC; CDR3 protein: CASSSMPAGIYNEQFF
D gene: TRBD1; J gene: TRBJ2-6; clone size: -; V gene: TRBV12-3/TRBV12-4; CDR3 DNA: TGTGCCAGCACCAAAACGTTGGGACAGGGGACTGGGGCCAACGTCCTGACTTTC; CDR3 protein: CASTKTLGQGTGANVLTF
D gene: -; J gene: TRBJ2-3; clone size: few; V gene: TRBV5-1; CDR3 DNA: TGCGCCAGCAGTCTTAATAACAGCCCAGATACGCAGTATTTT; CDR3 protein: CASSLNNSPDTQYF
D gene: -; J gene: TRBJ1-4; clone size: -; V gene: TRBV29-1; CDR3 DNA: TGCAGCGCGATCGAGGGGTATGTGGGGGAAAAACTGTTTTTT; CDR3 protein: CSAIEGYVGEKLFF
D gene: -; J gene: TRBJ2-2; clone size: many; V gene: TRBV10-3; CDR3 DNA: TGTGCCATCAGTGAGCTCCCGACGGGACCCAACACCGGGGAGCTGTTTTTT; CDR3 protein: CAISELPTGPNTGELFF
D gene: -; J gene: TRBJ2-1; clone size: -; V gene: TRBV6-5; CDR3 DNA: TGTGCCAGCAGTTACGGGGTTCCCAGGGTTAATGAGCAGTTCTTC; CDR3 protein: CASSYGVPRVNEQFF
D gene: TRBD1; J gene: TRBJ1-5; clone size: -; V gene: TRBV19; CDR3 DNA: TGTGCCAGTAGGAACGTGGGACAGATCCATCAGCCCCAGCATTTT; CDR3 protein: CASRNVGQIHQPQHF
D gene: -; J gene: TRBJ1-1; clone size: many; V gene: TRBV6-1; CDR3 DNA: TGTGCCAGCTACACCGGGACGGTGAACACTGAAGCTTTCTTT; CDR3 protein: CASYTGTVNTEAFF
D gene: -; J gene: TRBJ1-5; clone size: many; V gene: TRBV28; CDR3 DNA: TGTGCCAGCACCCGAATGGGGGACGCATGGCATTTT; CDR3 protein: CASTRMGDAWHF
D gene: TRBD1; J gene: TRBJ2-5; clone size: few; V gene: TRBV2; CDR3 DNA: TGTGCCAGCGGGGGACAGGGGATCTCAGGAGAGACCCAGTACTTC; CDR3 protein: CASGGQGISGETQYF
D gene: -; J gene: TRBJ1-4; clone size: -; V gene: TRBV7-8; CDR3 DNA: TGTGCCAGCAGCACCCTGGGAAAGGATGGTGAAAAACTGTTTTTT; CDR3 protein: CASSTLGKDGEKLFF
D gene: TRBD2; J gene: TRBJ2-3; clone size: few; V gene: TRBV27; CDR3 DNA: TGTGCCAGCAAGACAGGGTGGCGGGGGGGGCCAGATACGCAGTATTTT; CDR3 protein: CASKTGWRGGPDTQYF
D gene: TRBD1; J gene: TRBJ2-7; clone size: many; V gene: TRBV4-1; CDR3 DNA: TGCGCCAGCAGCCAGACCGGGACAGCCTACGAGCAGTACTTC; CDR3 protein: CASSQTGTAYEQYF
D gene: -; J gene: TRBJ2-2; clone size: -; V gene: TRBV7-9; CDR3 DNA: TGTGCCAGCAGCTTAGTGGTGGCAGTTCTCACCGGGGAGCTGTTTTTT; CDR3 protein: CASSLVVAVLTGELFF
D gene: -; J gene: TRBJ2-5; clone size: few; V gene: TRBV7-2; CDR3 DNA: TGTGCCAGCAGTGAACTGCGGGCCGAAGAGACCCAGTACTTC; CDR3 protein: CASSELRAEETQYF
D gene: -; J gene: TRBJ2-3; clone size: -; V gene: TRBV6-4; CDR3 DNA: TGTGCCAGCAGTGAGTTCGGCATAGCCTCCACAGATACGCAGTATTTT; CDR3 protein: CASSEFGIASTDTQYF
D gene: -; J gene: TRBJ1-2; clone size: few; V gene: TRBV6-2/TRBV6-3; CDR3 DNA: TGTGCCAGCAGTTACTTTAAGGACGGAGCTCGGGGCTACACCTTC; CDR3 protein: CASSYFKDGARGYTF
D gene: -; J gene: TRBJ1-2; clone size: -; V gene: TRBV18; CDR3 DNA: TGTGCCACCACTATCATTCCCGAGGTGGGCTACACCTTC; CDR3 protein: CATTIIPEVGYTF
D gene: TRBD2; J gene: TRBJ2-5; clone size: -; V gene: TRBV7-2; CDR3 DNA: TGTGCCAGCAGCTTAGGTCCTAGCGGGGGGGAGACCCAGTACTTC; CDR3 protein: CASSLGPSGGETQYF
D gene: TRBD1; J gene: TRBJ1-2; clone size: few; V gene: TRBV19; CDR3 DNA: TGTGCCAGTAGTATTGGACAGGGTCGTGGCTACACCTTC; CDR3 protein: CASSIGQGRGYTF
D gene: -; J gene: TRBJ2-3; clone size: -; V gene: TRBV29-1; CDR3 DNA: TGCAGCGTTGAAGCCAGGGGGGGAATCGGTGCAGATACGCAGTATTTT; CDR3 protein: CSVEARGGIGADTQYF
D gene: -; J gene: TRBJ2-2; clone size: few; V gene: TRBV6-2/TRBV6-3; CDR3 DNA: TGTGCCAGCAGTTACCCCAGGGAAGGGGAGCTGTTTTTT; CDR3 protein: CASSYPREGELFF
D gene: -; J gene: TRBJ2-5; clone size: many; V gene: TRBV12-3/TRBV12-4; CDR3 DNA: TGTGCCAGCAGTACCCCTTGGACAGGAGGGCGGGAGACCCAGTACTTC; CDR3 protein: CASSTPWTGGRETQYF
D gene: TRBD1; J gene: TRBJ2-5; clone size: many; V gene: TRBV7-7; CDR3 DNA: TGTGCTAGCAGCTCCGGGACAGGGTGGTACGAGACCCAGTACTTC; CDR3 protein: CASSSGTGWYETQYF
D gene: TRBD1; J gene: TRBJ2-7; clone size: few; V gene: TRBV10-3; CDR3 DNA: TGTGCCACCGGACAGGAGATTTCCTACGAGCAGTACTTC; CDR3 protein: CATGQEISYEQYF
D gene: -; J gene: TRBJ2-7; clone size: -; V gene: TRBV27; CDR3 DNA: TGTGCCAGCAGCCCCGACAGAGACCACGAGCAGTACTTC; CDR3 protein: CASSPDRDHEQYF
D gene: -; J gene: TRBJ2-7; clone size: many; V gene: TRBV15; CDR3 DNA: TGTGCCACCGGTCCTCCGGAGGGGTACGAGCAGTACTTC; CDR3 protein: CATGPPEGYEQYF
D gene: TRBD2; J gene: TRBJ2-3; clone size: -; V gene: TRBV20-1; CDR3 DNA: TGCAGTGCTAGTATCCGAGCGGGGGGACTCACAGATACGCAGTATTTT; CDR3 protein: CSASIRAGGLTDTQYF
D gene: -; J gene: TRBJ2-1; clone size: -; V gene: TRBV5-6; CDR3 DNA: TGTGCCATCGGCCCCGAGGTACGGCACAATGAGCAGTTCTTC; CDR3 protein: CAIGPEVRHNEQFF
D gene: -; J gene: TRBJ2-5; clone size: -; V gene: TRBV29-1; CDR3 DNA: TGCAGCGTTGAAGGGGGTGTGGGGACTGAAGAGACCCAGTACTTC; CDR3 protein: CSVEGGVGTEETQYF
D gene: -; J gene: TRBJ2-2; clone size: -; V gene: TRBV5-5; CDR3 DNA: TGTGCCAGCGGCCTTGGGATCCTCTCCGGGGAGCTGTTTTTT; CDR3 protein: CASGLGILSGELFF
D gene: TRBD1; J gene: TRBJ1-1; clone size: few; V gene: TRBV30; CDR3 DNA: TGTGCCTCCAGCAGGGGGGTGGGCACTGAAGCTTTCTTT; CDR3 protein: CASSRGVGTEAFF
D gene: TRBD1; J gene: TRBJ2-1; clone size: few; V gene: TRBV20-1; CDR3 DNA: TGCAGTGCTCAGGGGGCACGGGAGCAGTTCTTC; CDR3 protein: CSAQGAREQFF
D gene: TRBD2; J gene: TRBJ2-3; clone size: -; V gene: TRBV20-1; CDR3 DNA: TGCAGTGGTCAGATTCCCGGCTTAGCGGGGGGCCTTAATGATGGTACGCAGTATTTT; CDR3 protein: CSGQIPGLAGGLNDGTQYF
D gene: -; J gene: TRBJ1-5; clone size: few; V gene: TRBV3-1; CDR3 DNA: TGTGCCAGCAGCCAAGAGGGGGTCAATCAGCCCCAGCATTTT; CDR3 protein: CASSQEGVNQPQHF
D gene: -; J gene: TRBJ1-2; clone size: few; V gene: TRBV30; CDR3 DNA: TGTGCCTACTTACAGGGTTGGGGCTACACCTTC; CDR3 protein: CAYLQGWGYTF
D gene: -; J gene: TRBJ2-1; clone size: many; V gene: TRBV12-3/TRBV12-4; CDR3 DNA: TGTGCCAGCAGTTTATCGGGGGGCCCTGGAAATGAGCAGTTCTTC; CDR3 protein: CASSLSGGPGNEQFF
D gene: -; J gene: TRBJ1-4; clone size: -; V gene: TRBV10-3; CDR3 DNA: TGTGCCTCTTCCGGGACGGATAATGAAAAACTGTTTTTT; CDR3 protein: CASSGTDNEKLFF
D gene: -; J gene: TRBJ1-1; clone size: -; V gene: TRBV6-1; CDR3 DNA: TGTGCCAGCTCTGCGGGACACCTGAACACTGAAGCTTTCTTT; CDR3 protein: CASSAGHLNTEAFF
D gene: -; J gene: TRBJ1-2; clone size: few; V gene: TRBV28; CDR3 DNA: TGTGCCAGCAGATATCAGGGTCGTGGCTACACCTTC; CDR3 protein: CASRYQGRGYTF
D gene: TRBD1; J gene: TRBJ2-1; clone size: -; V gene: TRBV25-1; CDR3 DNA: TGTGCCAGCAGTCGCGTTGAGGGGGCTTCCTACAATGAGCAGTTCTTC; CDR3 protein: CASSRVEGASYNEQFF
D gene: -; J gene: TRBJ2-1; clone size: -; V gene: TRBV28; CDR3 DNA: TGTGCCAGCAGCCCAGTGACAGCAGGGGCTAGGGGGCAGTTCTTC; CDR3 protein: CASSPVTAGARGQFF
D gene: -; J gene: TRBJ2-3; clone size: -; V gene: TRBV7-3; CDR3 DNA: TGTGCCAGCAGCTTAGTTCCCAGGGATACGCAGTATTTT; CDR3 protein: CASSLVPRDTQYF
D gene: TRBD2; J gene: TRBJ2-3; clone size: -; V gene: TRBV20-1; CDR3 DNA: TGCAGTGCTACTAGCGGAACTACAGATACGCAGTATTTT; CDR3 protein: CSATSGTTDTQYF